Given below is one T cell receptor beta chain in context. Its antigen remains unknown. This sample was taken from a study of vaccination effects on CD4 cells after COVID-19. Only in-frame clones appear in the TCRdb table, and some are missing; sequencing was by immunoSEQ multiplex PCR. The sample has approximately 47,000 clones, 55% to 75% seen once. The authors isolated CD4+ T cells after 9 to 10 days of culture. Vaccination of participants consisted of two doses of either the BNT162b2 or mRNA-1273 vaccine. Nucleocapsid antibodies were negative in the vaccine recipients, who had never had SARS-CoV-2 infection. CDR3 length: 15 residues. Trimming removed 0 bases at V and 7 bases at J, with 16 bases between. CDR1 and CDR2 from the germline V gene are GTSNPN and SVGIG (reference sequence). Study-wide results and limits: Sampling in the study covered few convalescent patients and included no early post-infection timepoints. Clonal contraction was marked in infection- and vaccine-induced clones late after vaccination.

This receptor was taken from a human donor who received a COVID-19 vaccine. This chain joins TRBV30 and TRBJ1-3; D perhaps matches TRBD1 (5 bases). The specimen was CD4+ T cells from PBMCs cultured without peptide, collected after COVID-19 vaccination. CDR3 in amino acids: CAWSVGDLGANTIYF. The CDR3 region has the DNA TGTGCCTGGAGTGTGGGGGACTTAGGGGCCAACACCATATATTTT. Full variable domain (remainder filled in from reference TRBV30 and TRBJ1-3): SQTIHQWPATLVQPVGSPLSLECTVEGTSNPNLYWYRQAAGRGLQLLFYSVGIGQISSEVPQNLSASRPQDRQFILSSKKLLLSDSGFYLCAWSVGDLGANTIYFGEGSWLTVV.